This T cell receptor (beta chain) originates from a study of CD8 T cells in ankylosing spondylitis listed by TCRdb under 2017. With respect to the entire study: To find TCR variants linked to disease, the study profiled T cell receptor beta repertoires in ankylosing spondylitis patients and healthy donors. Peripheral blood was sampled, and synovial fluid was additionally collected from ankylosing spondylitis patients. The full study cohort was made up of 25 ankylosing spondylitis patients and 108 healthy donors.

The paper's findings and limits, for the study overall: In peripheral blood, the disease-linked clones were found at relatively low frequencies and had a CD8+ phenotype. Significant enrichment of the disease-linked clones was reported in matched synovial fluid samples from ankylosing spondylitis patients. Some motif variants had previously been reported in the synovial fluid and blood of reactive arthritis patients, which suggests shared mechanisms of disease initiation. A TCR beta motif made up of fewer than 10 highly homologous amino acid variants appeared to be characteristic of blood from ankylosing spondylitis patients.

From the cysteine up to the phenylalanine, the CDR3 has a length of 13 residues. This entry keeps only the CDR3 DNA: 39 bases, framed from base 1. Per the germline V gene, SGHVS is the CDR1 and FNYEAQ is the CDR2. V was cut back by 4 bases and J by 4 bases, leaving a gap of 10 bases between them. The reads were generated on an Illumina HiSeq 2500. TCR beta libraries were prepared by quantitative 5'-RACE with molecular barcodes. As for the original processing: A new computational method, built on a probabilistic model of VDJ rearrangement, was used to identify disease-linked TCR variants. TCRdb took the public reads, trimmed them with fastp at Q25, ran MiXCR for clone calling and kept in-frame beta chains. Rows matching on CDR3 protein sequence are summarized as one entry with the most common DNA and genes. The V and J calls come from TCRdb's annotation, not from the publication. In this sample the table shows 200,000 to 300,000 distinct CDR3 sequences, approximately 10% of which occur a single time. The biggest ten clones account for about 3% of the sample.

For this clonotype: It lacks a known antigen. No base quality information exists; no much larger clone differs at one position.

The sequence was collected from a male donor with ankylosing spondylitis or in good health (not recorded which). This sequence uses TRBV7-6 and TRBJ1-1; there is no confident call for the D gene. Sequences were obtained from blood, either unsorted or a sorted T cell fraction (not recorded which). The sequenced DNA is TGTGCCAGCAGCTCCCGGACGAGCACTGAAGCTTTCTTT. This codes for CASSSRTSTEAFF.